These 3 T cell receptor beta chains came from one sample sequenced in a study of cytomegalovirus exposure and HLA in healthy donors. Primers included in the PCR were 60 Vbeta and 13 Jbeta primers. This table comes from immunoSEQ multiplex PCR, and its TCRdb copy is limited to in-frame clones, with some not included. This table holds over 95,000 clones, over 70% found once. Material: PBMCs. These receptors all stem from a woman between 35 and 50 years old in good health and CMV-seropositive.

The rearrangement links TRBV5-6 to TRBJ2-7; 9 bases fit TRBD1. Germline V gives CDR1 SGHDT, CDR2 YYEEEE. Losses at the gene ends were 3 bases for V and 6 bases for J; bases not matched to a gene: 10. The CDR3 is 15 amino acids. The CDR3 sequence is CASSSRDRENSEQYF. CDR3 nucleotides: TGTGCCAGCAGCTCTCGGGACAGGGAGAACTCCGAGCAGTACTTC. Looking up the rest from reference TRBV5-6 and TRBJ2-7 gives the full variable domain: DAGVTQSPTHLIKTRGQQVTLRCSPKSGHDTVSWYQQALGQGPQFIFQYYEEEERQRGNFPDRFSGHQFPNYSSELNVNALLLGDSALYLCASSSRDRENSEQYFGPGTRLTVT.

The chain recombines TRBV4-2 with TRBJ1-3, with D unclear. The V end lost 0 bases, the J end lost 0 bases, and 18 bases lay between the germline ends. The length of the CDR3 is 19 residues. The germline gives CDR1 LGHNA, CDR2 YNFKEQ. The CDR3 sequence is CASSQDRREPGHSGNTIYF. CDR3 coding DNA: TGTGCCAGCAGCCAAGATAGGAGGGAACCGGGCCACTCTGGAAACACCATATATTTT.

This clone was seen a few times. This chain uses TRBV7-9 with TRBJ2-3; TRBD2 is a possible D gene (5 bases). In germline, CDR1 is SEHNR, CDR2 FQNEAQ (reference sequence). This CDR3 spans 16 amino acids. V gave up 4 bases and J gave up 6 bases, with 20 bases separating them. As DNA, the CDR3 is TGTGCCAGCAGCTCCCCCCTCGAGCGGTTGTCTGATACGCAGTATTTT. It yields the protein CASSSPLERLSDTQYF.